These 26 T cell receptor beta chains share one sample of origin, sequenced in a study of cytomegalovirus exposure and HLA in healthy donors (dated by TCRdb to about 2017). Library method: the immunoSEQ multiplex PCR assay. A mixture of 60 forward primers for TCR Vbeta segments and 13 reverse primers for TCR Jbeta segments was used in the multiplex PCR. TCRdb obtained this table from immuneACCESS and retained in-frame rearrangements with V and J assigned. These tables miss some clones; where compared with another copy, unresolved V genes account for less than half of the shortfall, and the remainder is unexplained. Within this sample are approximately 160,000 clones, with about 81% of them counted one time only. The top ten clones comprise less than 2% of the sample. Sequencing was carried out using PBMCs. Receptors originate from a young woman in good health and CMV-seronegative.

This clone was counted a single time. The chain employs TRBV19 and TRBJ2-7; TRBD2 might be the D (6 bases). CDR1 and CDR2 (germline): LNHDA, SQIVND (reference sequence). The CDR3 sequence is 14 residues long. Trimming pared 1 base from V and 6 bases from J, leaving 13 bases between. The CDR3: CASSIVAGRREQYF. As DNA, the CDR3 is TGTGCCAGTAGTATAGTCGCAGGGAGGCGCGAGCAGTACTTC.

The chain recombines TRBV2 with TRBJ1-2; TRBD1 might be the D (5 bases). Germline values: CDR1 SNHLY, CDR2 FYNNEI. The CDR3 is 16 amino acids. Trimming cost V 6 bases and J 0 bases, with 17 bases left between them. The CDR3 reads CASRAITGFSNYGYTF. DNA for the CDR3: TGTGCCAGCAGAGCAATAACAGGTTTCTCTAACTATGGCTACACCTTC.

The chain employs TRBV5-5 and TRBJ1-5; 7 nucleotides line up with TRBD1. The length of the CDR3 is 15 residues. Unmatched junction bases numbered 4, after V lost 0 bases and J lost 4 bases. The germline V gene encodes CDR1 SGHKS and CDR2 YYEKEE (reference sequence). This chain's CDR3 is CASSLDGQVNQPQHF. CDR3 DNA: TGTGCCAGCAGCTTGGATGGACAGGTGAATCAGCCCCAGCATTTT. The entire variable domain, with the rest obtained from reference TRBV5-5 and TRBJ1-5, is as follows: DAGVTQSPTHLIKTRGQQVTLRCSPISGHKSVSWYQQVLGQGPQFIFQYYEKEERGRGNFPDRFSARQFPNYSSELNVNALLLGDSALYLCASSLDGQVNQPQHFGDGTRLSIL.

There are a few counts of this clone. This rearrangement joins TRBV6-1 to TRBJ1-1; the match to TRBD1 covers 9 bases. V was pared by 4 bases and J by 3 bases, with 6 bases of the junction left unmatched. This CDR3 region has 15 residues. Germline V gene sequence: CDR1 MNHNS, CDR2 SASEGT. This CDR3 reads CASSVDRGGDTEAFF. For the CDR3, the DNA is TGTGCCAGCAGTGTGGACAGGGGAGGAGACACTGAAGCTTTCTTT.

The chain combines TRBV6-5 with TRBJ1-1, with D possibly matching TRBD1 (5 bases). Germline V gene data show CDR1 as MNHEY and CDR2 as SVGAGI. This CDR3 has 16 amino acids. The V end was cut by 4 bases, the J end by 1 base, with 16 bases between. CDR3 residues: CASSSDRVRENTEAFF. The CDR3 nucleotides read TGTGCCAGCAGTTCCGACAGAGTCAGAGAGAACACTGAAGCTTTCTTT.

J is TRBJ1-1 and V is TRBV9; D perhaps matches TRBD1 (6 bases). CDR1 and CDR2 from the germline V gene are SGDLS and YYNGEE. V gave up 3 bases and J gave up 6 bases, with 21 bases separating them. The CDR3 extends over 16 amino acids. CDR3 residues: CASSATGRGSRAEAFF. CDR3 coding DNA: TGTGCCAGCAGCGCCACAGGGAGGGGATCACGGGCTGAAGCTTTCTTT.

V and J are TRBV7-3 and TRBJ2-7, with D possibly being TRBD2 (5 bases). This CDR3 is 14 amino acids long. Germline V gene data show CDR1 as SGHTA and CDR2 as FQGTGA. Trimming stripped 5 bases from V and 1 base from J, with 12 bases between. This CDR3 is CASSPARGSYEQYF. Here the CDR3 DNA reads TGTGCCAGCAGCCCCGCCCGCGGGTCCTACGAGCAGTACTTC.

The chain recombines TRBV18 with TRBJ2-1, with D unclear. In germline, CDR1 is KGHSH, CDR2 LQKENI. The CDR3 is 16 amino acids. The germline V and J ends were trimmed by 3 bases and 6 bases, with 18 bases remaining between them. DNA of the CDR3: TGTGCCAGCTCACCGGTCCCGCCTAGTGGCCCCAATGAGCAGTTCTTC. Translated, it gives CASSPVPPSGPNEQFF.

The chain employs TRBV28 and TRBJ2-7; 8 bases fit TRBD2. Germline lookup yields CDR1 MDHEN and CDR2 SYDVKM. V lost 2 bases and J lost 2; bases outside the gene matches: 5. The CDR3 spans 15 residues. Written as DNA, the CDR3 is TGTGCCAGCAGTTTAGGGACGGGAGGGCCCTACGAGCAGTACTTC. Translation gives CASSLGTGGPYEQYF.

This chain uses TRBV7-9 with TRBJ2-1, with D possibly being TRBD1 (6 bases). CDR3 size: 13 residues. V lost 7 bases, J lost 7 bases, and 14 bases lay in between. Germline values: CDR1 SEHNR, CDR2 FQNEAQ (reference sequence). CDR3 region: CASNRWGQNEQFF. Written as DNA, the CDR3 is TGTGCCAGCAACCGATGGGGGCAAAATGAGCAGTTCTTC.

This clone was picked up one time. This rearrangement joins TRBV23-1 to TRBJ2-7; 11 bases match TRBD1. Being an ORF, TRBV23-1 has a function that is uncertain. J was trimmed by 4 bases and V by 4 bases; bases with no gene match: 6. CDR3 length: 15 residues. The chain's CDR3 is CASSRSGQGAYEQYF. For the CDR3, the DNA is TGCGCCAGCAGTCGCTCTGGACAGGGGGCATACGAGCAGTACTTC.

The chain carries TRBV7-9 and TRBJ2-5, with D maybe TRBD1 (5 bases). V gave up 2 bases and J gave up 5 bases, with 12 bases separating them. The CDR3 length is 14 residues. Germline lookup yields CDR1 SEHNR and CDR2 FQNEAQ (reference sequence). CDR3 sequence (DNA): TGTGCCAGCAGCTTACACCAGGGCCGGGAGACCCAGTACTTC. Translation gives CASSLHQGRETQYF.

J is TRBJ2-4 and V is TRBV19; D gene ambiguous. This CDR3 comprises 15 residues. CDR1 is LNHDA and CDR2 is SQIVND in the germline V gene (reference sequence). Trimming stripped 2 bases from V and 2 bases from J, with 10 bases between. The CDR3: CASSIIRTSKNIQYF. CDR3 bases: TGTGCCAGTAGTATAATCAGAACCTCCAAAAACATTCAGTACTTC.

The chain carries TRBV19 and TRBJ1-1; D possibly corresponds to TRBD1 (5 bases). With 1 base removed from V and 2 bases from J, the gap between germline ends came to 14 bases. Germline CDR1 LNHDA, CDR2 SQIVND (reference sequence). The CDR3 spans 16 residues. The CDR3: CASSIGGRAVNTEAFF. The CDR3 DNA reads TGTGCCAGTAGTATAGGGGGGAGGGCCGTCAACACTGAAGCTTTCTTT. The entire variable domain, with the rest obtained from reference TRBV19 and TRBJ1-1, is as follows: DGGITQSPKYLFRKEGQNVTLSCEQNLNHDAMYWYRQDPGQGLRLIYYSQIVNDFQKGDIAEGYSVSREKKESFPLTVTSAQKNPTAFYLCASSIGGRAVNTEAFFGQGTRLTVV.

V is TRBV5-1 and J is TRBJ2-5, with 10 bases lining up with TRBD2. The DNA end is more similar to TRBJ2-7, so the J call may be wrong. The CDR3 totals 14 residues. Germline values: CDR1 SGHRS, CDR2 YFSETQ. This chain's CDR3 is CASTSGGREREQYF. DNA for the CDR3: TGCGCCAGCACTAGCGGGGGAAGAGAGCGCGAGCAGTACTTC.

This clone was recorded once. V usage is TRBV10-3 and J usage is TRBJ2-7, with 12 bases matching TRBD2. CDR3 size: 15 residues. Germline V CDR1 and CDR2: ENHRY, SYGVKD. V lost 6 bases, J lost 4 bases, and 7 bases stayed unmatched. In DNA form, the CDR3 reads TGTGCCATCAGCCCAACCGGGACTAGCGGGTACGAGCAGTACTTC. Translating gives CAISPTGTSGYEQYF.

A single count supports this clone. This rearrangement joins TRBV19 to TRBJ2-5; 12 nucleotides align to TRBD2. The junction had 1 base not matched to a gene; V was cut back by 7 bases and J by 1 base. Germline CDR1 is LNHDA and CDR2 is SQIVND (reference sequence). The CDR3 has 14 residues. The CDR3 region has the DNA TGTGCCAGTACGACTAGCGGGAGCCAAGAGACCCAGTACTTC. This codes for CASTTSGSQETQYF.

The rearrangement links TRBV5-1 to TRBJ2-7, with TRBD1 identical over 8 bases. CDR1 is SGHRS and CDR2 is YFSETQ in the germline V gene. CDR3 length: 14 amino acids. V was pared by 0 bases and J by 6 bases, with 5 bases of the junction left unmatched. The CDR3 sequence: CASSLAGQGLEQYF. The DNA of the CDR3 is TGCGCCAGCAGCTTGGCCGGACAGGGCCTCGAGCAGTACTTC.

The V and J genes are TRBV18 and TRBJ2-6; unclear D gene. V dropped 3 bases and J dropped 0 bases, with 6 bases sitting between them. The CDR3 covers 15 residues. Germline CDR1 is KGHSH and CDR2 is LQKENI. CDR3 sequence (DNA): TGTGCCAGCTCACCTGTCGGCTCTGGGGCCAACGTCCTGACTTTC. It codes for CASSPVGSGANVLTF.

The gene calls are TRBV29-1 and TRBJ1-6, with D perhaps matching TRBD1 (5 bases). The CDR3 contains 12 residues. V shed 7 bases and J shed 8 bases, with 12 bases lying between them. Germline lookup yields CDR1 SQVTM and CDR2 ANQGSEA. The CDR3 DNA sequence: TGCAGCGGGGACTGGGGGTATTCACCCCTCCACTTT. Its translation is CSGDWGYSPLHF.

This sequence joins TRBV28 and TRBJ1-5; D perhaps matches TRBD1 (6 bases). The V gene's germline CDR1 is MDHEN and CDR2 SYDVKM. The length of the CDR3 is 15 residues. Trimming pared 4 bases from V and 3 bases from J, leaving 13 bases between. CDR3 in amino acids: CASSWKTGLNQPQHF. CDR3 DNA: TGTGCCAGCAGTTGGAAGACAGGCCTCAATCAGCCCCAGCATTTT.

The CDR3 is CASSSTGFEQYF. Here the CDR3 DNA reads TGTGCCAGCAGCTCAACAGGGTTCGAGCAGTACTTC. The chain couples TRBV11-2 to TRBJ2-7, with D perhaps TRBD1 (6 bases). This CDR3 comprises 12 residues. V shed 4 bases and J shed 6 bases, with 10 bases lying between them. CDR1 is SGHAT, CDR2 FQNNGV, per germline.

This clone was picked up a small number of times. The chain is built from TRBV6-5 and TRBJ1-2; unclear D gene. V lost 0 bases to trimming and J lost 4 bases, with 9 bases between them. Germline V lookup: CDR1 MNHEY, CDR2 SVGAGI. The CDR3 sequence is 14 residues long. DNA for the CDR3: TGTGCCAGCAGTTACTCTCCGGCGGCCTATGGCTACACCTTC. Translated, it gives CASSYSPAAYGYTF.

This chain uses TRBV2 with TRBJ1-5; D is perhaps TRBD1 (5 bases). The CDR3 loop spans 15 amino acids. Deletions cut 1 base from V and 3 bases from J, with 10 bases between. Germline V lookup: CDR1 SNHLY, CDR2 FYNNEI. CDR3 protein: CASSEVAGNNQPQHF. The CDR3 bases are TGTGCCAGCAGTGAAGTGGCAGGGAACAATCAGCCCCAGCATTTT.

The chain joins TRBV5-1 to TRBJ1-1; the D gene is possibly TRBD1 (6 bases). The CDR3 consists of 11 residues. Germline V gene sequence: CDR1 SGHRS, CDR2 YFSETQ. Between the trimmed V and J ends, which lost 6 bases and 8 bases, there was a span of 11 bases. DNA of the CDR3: TGCGCCAGCACCCTTGGGGGCGAAGCTTTCTTT. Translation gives CASTLGGEAFF. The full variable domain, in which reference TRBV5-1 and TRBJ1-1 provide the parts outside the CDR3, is KAGVTQTPRYLIKTRGQQVTLSCSPISGHRSVSWYQQTPGQGLQFLFEYFSETQRNKGNFPGRFSGRQFSNSRSEMNVSTLELGDSALYLCASTLGGEAFFGQGTRLTVV.

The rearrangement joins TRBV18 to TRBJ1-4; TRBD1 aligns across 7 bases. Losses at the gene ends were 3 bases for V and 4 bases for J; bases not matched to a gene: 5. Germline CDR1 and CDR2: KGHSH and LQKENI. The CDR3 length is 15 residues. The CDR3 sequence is CASSPRGLGNEKLFF. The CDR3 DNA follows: TGTGCCAGCTCACCTAGGGGGCTGGGTAATGAAAAACTGTTTTTT.